The rows below give T cell receptor beta chains drawn from one sample of a study of T cells after posttransplantation cyclophosphamide. TCRdb keeps only in-frame clones here, not all; method: immunoSEQ multiplex PCR. The sample lists 200 to 250 clones, 89% seen once, with more than 4.5% in the top ten. Material for sequencing was gut tissue. The receptors come from a man aged 50 to 60. CDR3s include the opening cysteine and the closing phenylalanine or tryptophan. The D gene is left open where the match is weak. The listing skips clone size in some rows; elsewhere it reads once, few, many or a size class.

j_call clone_size d_call cdr3_length v_call cdr3_aa cdr3_nt
TRBJ1-1 NA NA 15 TRBV30 CAWSFSKTGVTEAFF TGTGCCTGGAGCTTCTCGAAAACAGGAGTCACTGAAGCTTTCTTT
TRBJ2-7 NA NA 15 TRBV28 CASSSTPEGYYEQYF TGTGCCAGCAGTTCTACCCCTGAGGGATACTACGAGCAGTACTTC
TRBJ1-2 NA NA 15 TRBV6-6 CASSYGLGAMGGYTF TGTGCCAGCAGTTACGGTCTGGGGGCGATGGGTGGCTACACCTTC
TRBJ2-3 NA NA 15 TRBV9 CASSVGAHITDTQYF TGTGCCAGCAGCGTAGGGGCTCATATCACAGATACGCAGTATTTT
TRBJ1-2 NA TRBD1 15 TRBV4-1 CASSHDRGGGRGYTF TGCGCCAGCAGCCATGACAGGGGAGGGGGAAGAGGCTACACCTTC
TRBJ1-1 NA NA 14 TRBV11-3 CASSIGWGGTEAFF TGTGCCAGCAGCATAGGTTGGGGGGGGACTGAAGCTTTCTTT
TRBJ1-4 NA NA 20 TRBV28 CASTPSVRDPVRNRDEKLFF TGTGCCAGCACCCCCTCGGTCAGGGATCCGGTCCGGAATCGGGATGAAAAACTGTTTTTT
TRBJ1-1 NA TRBD1 12 TRBV6-6 CASNFGQDEAFF TGTGCCAGCAATTTTGGACAGGATGAAGCTTTCTTT
TRBJ2-3 NA TRBD1 16 TRBV11-3 CASSLSTGPSTDTQYF TGTGCCAGCAGCTTATCGACAGGGCCAAGCACAGATACGCAGTATTTT
TRBJ2-5 NA NA 13 TRBV30 CAWTRQLQETQYF TGTGCCTGGACGCGGCAGTTACAAGAGACCCAGTACTTC
TRBJ1-5 NA NA 14 TRBV30 CAWSATGISQPQHF TGTGCCTGGAGTGCCACAGGGATTTCTCAGCCCCAGCATTTT
TRBJ1-1 NA TRBD1 14 TRBV19 CASSATGGGTEAFF TGTGCCAGTAGTGCGACAGGGGGGGGGACTGAAGCTTTCTTT
TRBJ2-1 NA NA 16 TRBV12-2 CASRLGPWRGYNEQFF TGTGCAAGTCGCTTGGGCCCTTGGCGGGGTTACAATGAGCAGTTCTTC
TRBJ2-1 NA NA 12 TRBV4-1 CASSQTTERQFF TGCGCCAGCAGCCAAACGACCGAGCGGCAGTTCTTC
TRBJ2-1 NA NA 12 TRBV4-1 CASSQGGNEQFF TGCGCCAGCAGCCAAGGCGGCAATGAGCAGTTCTTC
TRBJ2-5 NA TRBD2 19 TRBV5-1 CASSLEVFSVGKSGGTQYF TGCGCCAGCAGCTTGGAGGTTTTTTCGGTCGGCAAATCGGGAGGGACCCAGTACTTC
TRBJ1-3 NA NA 14 TRBV7-2 CASSLNRDGNTIYF TGTGCCAGCAGCTTAAACAGGGACGGAAACACCATATATTTT
TRBJ1-1 NA NA 13 TRBV7-9 CASSSQGGGEAFF TGTGCCAGCAGCTCGCAAGGGGGAGGGGAAGCTTTCTTT
TRBJ2-1 NA TRBD2 13 TRBV19 CASVGGGANEQFF TGTGCCAGTGTCGGGGGGGGAGCCAATGAGCAGTTCTTC
TRBJ1-2 NA NA 14 TRBV5-1 CASSLAGMGYGYTF TGCGCCAGCAGCTTGGCGGGGATGGGCTATGGCTACACCTTC
TRBJ2-5 NA TRBD2 16 TRBV7-8 CASSPRVAGGKETQYF TGTGCCAGCAGCCCCCGCGTAGCGGGAGGTAAAGAGACCCAGTACTTC
TRBJ2-5 NA TRBD2 14 TRBV11-3 CASSFEAGQETQYF TGTGCCAGCAGCTTCGAAGCGGGGCAAGAGACCCAGTACTTC
TRBJ2-5 NA NA 12 TRBV5-1 CASSLTEETQYF TGCGCCAGCAGCTTGACAGAAGAGACCCAGTACTTC
TRBJ1-1 NA NA 14 TRBV6-5 CASSSKTKNTEAFF TGTGCTAGCAGTTCCAAAACAAAAAACACTGAAGCTTTCTTT
TRBJ1-1 NA TRBD1 12 TRBV2 CARDQGGGGAFF TGTGCCAGAGATCAAGGGGGCGGGGGGGCTTTCTTT
TRBJ1-1 NA NA 13 TRBV5-8 CASSLNMNTEAFF TGTGCCAGCAGCTTGAATATGAACACTGAAGCTTTCTTT
TRBJ1-2 NA TRBD1 14 TRBV7-2 CASSPQGARYGYTF TGTGCCAGCAGCCCACAGGGGGCTCGCTATGGCTACACCTTC
TRBJ1-1 NA NA 13 TRBV15 CATSRIKNTEAFF TGTGCCACCAGCAGAATAAAGAACACTGAAGCTTTCTTT
TRBJ2-7 NA TRBD1 16 TRBV4-1 CASSHPRTGLSYEQYF TGCGCCAGCAGCCATCCACGGACAGGGCTCTCCTACGAGCAGTACTTC
TRBJ2-2 NA NA 13 TRBV18 CASSPTDNWELFF TGTGCCAGCTCACCAACCGACAACTGGGAGCTGTTTTTT
TRBJ1-2 NA NA 11 TRBV20-1 CSASDARSYTF TGCAGTGCCTCAGACGCGAGGAGCTACACCTTC
TRBJ1-2 NA TRBD1 13 TRBV27 CASRSHRGSSYTF TGTGCCAGCAGGAGCCACAGGGGGTCCAGCTACACCTTC
TRBJ2-6 NA NA 18 TRBV6-7 CASSRIPRIYSRANVLTF TGTGCCAGCAGTCGGATACCGCGTATTTACAGTCGGGCCAACGTCCTGACTTTC
TRBJ1-2 NA NA 16 TRBV28 CASATPRDIYNYGYTF TGTGCCAGCGCCACCCCTAGGGACATTTATAACTATGGCTACACCTTC
TRBJ1-1 NA NA 12 TRBV7-9 CASSLQNTEAFF TGTGCCAGCAGCTTACAGAACACTGAAGCTTTCTTT
TRBJ1-1 NA NA 12 TRBV4-3 CASSLGGEGAFF TGCGCCAGCAGCCTAGGGGGGGAAGGAGCTTTCTTT
TRBJ1-4 NA NA 11 TRBV29-1 CSVGIYEKLFF TGCAGCGTTGGTATTTATGAAAAACTGTTTTTT
TRBJ2-1 few NA 13 TRBV27 CASGTSHYNEQFF TGTGCCAGCGGGACATCTCACTACAATGAGCAGTTCTTC
TRBJ2-3 NA NA 13 TRBV30 CAWSILGADTQYF TGTGCCTGGAGTATTTTAGGGGCAGATACGCAGTATTTT
TRBJ1-5 NA NA 14 TRBV2 CASSPRGGNQPQHF TGTGCCAGCAGTCCCCGCGGAGGGAATCAGCCCCAGCATTTT
TRBJ1-5 NA NA 14 TRBV25-1 CASNQGGPNQPQHF TGTGCCAGTAACCAAGGGGGTCCCAATCAGCCCCAGCATTTT
TRBJ1-2 NA TRBD1 14 TRBV18 CASSPSQGLVGYTF TGTGCCAGCTCACCATCACAGGGGCTGGTGGGCTACACCTTC
TRBJ1-1 NA NA 13 TRBV6-1 CASMGQGYTEAFF TGTGCCAGCATGGGGCAGGGGTACACTGAAGCTTTCTTT
TRBJ1-2 NA NA 13 TRBV11-3 CASSLGQGGGYTF TGTGCCAGCAGCTTAGGCCAGGGAGGTGGCTACACCTTC
TRBJ2-2 NA TRBD1 15 TRBV2 CASIRDRGYTGELFF TGTGCCAGCATCCGGGACAGGGGGTACACCGGGGAGCTGTTTTTT
TRBJ1-2 NA NA 11 TRBV20-1 CSVGRGYGYTF TGCAGTGTGGGGAGGGGCTATGGCTACACCTTC
TRBJ2-5 once NA 12 TRBV7-3 CASSLGGGTQYF TGTGCCAGCAGCTTGGGGGGAGGGACCCAGTACTTC
TRBJ2-6 NA NA 16 TRBV4-1 CASSGTTSSGANVLTF TGCGCCAGCAGTGGGACAACCTCCTCTGGGGCCAACGTCCTGACTTTC
TRBJ2-7 NA TRBD1 15 TRBV4-3 CASSQYTGVPHEQYF TGCGCCAGCAGCCAATATACAGGGGTTCCCCACGAGCAGTACTTC
TRBJ2-1 NA TRBD1 15 TRBV5-1 CASRRQGISYNEQFF TGCGCCAGCAGGCGACAGGGGATCTCCTACAATGAGCAGTTCTTC
TRBJ1-3 NA NA 13 TRBV9 CASSGSAGNTIYF TGTGCCAGCAGCGGGAGCGCTGGAAACACCATATATTTT